The present T cell receptor (beta chain) was sequenced within a study of OX40 agonist ivuxolimab in advanced cancers. Study-wide background: Participants, about 83% male, averaged around 64 years of age, ranging from roughly 20 to 80.

Trimming removed 2 bases at V and 5 bases at J, with 6 bases between. The germline CDR1 and CDR2 sequences are MNHEY and SVGAGI. This CDR3 is built from 12 residues. Repertoires were generated with immunoSEQ multiplex PCR, while TCRdb's copy carries only in-frame clones and drops some. The table lists 55,000 to 70,000 clones, roughly 84% of them singletons. This specimen consisted of CD4+ or CD8+ T cells sorted from blood, obtained in a trial of the OX40 agonist ivuxolimab. The rearrangement joins TRBV6-5 to TRBJ2-5; D unclear. This receptor was obtained from an adult with an advanced solid tumor such as melanoma, head and neck, liver or kidney cancer. The CDR3 sequence is CASSYTWETQYF. CDR3 coding DNA: TGTGCCAGCAGTTACACGTGGGAGACCCAGTACTTC.